A selection of T cell receptor beta chains follows, all from one sample in a study of blood T cell repertoires in COVID-19. Profiled with immunoSEQ multiplex PCR; TCRdb holds only in-frame clones, not every one. This table holds roughly 250,000 clones, 65% to 90% found once. The sample was peripheral blood. The source of these receptors is a woman aged 50 to 60 with acute or convalescent COVID-19. CDR3s include the opening cysteine and the closing phenylalanine or tryptophan. The order of the fields is J gene, V gene, clone size, D gene, CDR3 DNA, CDR3 protein. A D gene is named only where the DNA matches it firmly. Clone size, where shown, is once, few, many, or a class for clones that have expanded.

TRBJ2-1 | TRBV4-3 | - | - | TGCGCCAGCAGCCAAGATCTGGGGCGTTACAATGAGCAGTTCTTC | CASSQDLGRYNEQFF
TRBJ1-2 | TRBV28 | - | - | TGTGCCAGCACTAGGGAGACTCCCTATGGCTACACCTTC | CASTRETPYGYTF
TRBJ2-3 | TRBV2 | few | - | TGTGCCAGCTCCGGGACACACCGCACAGATACGCAGTATTTT | CASSGTHRTDTQYF
TRBJ2-3 | TRBV20-1 | - | - | TGCAGTGCTAGACGAGGAAATACGCAGTATTTT | CSARRGNTQYF
TRBJ2-3 | TRBV5-1 | - | - | TGCGCCAGCAGCTTGGGCACAGGAGCAGATACGCAGTATTTT | CASSLGTGADTQYF
TRBJ2-2 | TRBV4-2 | - | - | TGTGCCAGCAGCCGGAGCACTAGTGAGACCGGGGAGCTGTTTTTT | CASSRSTSETGELFF
TRBJ1-1 | TRBV6-5 | - | - | TGTGCCAGCAGCAGGGGTAGTCTGGGGCTGAGGGCTTTCTTT | CASSRGSLGLRAFF
TRBJ1-2 | TRBV2 | - | - | TGTGCCGCCGCAGGGAACTATGGCTACACCTTC | CAAAGNYGYTF
TRBJ1-3 | TRBV6-1 | once | - | TGTGCCAGCAGTGAATCGCAGGGCGGAAACACCATATATTTT | CASSESQGGNTIYF
TRBJ1-5 | TRBV7-2 | once | TRBD1 | TGTGCCAGCAGCTTAAGGCAGGGGGGAAATCAGCCCCAGCATTTT | CASSLRQGGNQPQHF
TRBJ2-5 | TRBV7-2 | - | - | TGTGCCAGCAGCTTCCAGTGGCACCAAGAGACCCAGTACTTC | CASSFQWHQETQYF
TRBJ2-7 | TRBV6-5 | - | TRBD2 | TGTGCCAGCAGTATACGACTAGCGTCTCTCCACGAGCAGTACTTC | CASSIRLASLHEQYF
TRBJ2-3 | TRBV7-2 | - | - | TGTGCCAGCAGCTTAGGTGGCTTCACAGATACGCAGTATTTT | CASSLGGFTDTQYF
TRBJ1-5 | TRBV19 | - | - | TGTGCCAGTAGTATGCTGGCAGATAATCAGCCCCAGCATTTT | CASSMLADNQPQHF
TRBJ1-2 | TRBV3-1/TRBV3-2 | - | - | TGTGCCAGCAGCCAAGCCCTCGGGGGTGGCTACACCTTC | CASSQALGGGYTF
TRBJ2-1 | TRBV9 | - | TRBD2 | TGTGCCAGCAGCGTCGGGGGGGCGAATGAGCAGTTCTTC | CASSVGGANEQFF
TRBJ2-5 | TRBV7-2 | - | TRBD1 | TGTGCCAGCAGACCACCGGGACAGGGTGAAGAGACCCAGTACTTC | CASRPPGQGEETQYF
TRBJ1-5 | TRBV2 | - | TRBD1 | TGTGCCAGCAGTGAGGAACAGGGGTACAATCAGCCCCAGCATTTT | CASSEEQGYNQPQHF
TRBJ1-5 | TRBV5-6 | few | - | TGTGCCAGCAGCTTGTCGACGGGATCAAACAATCAGCCCCAGCATTTT | CASSLSTGSNNQPQHF
TRBJ2-7 | TRBV5-1 | - | TRBD2 | TGCGCCAGCAGCTTGGTAGCGGGGAACTCCTACGAGCAGTACTTC | CASSLVAGNSYEQYF
TRBJ2-3 | TRBV7-9 | - | TRBD2 | TGTGCCAGCAGCGGCCATGGGCTAGCGGGCTCAGATACGCAGTATTTT | CASSGHGLAGSDTQYF
TRBJ1-1 | TRBV28 | - | - | TGTGCCAGCAGTTTAAGATGGGACAACACCGACACTGAAGCTTTCTTT | CASSLRWDNTDTEAFF
TRBJ2-1 | TRBV11-3 | - | - | TGTGCCAGCAGCTTAGCGCGGAACAATGAGCAGTTCTTC | CASSLARNNEQFF
TRBJ2-7 | TRBV18 | few | TRBD1 | TGTGCCAGCTCACCACCGGGACAGATCTCCTACGAGCAGTACTTC | CASSPPGQISYEQYF
TRBJ1-1 | TRBV19 | - | - | TGTGCCAGTAGTGAAAACAGGGACGTCCCTGAAGCTTTCTTT | CASSENRDVPEAFF
TRBJ1-2 | TRBV9 | - | TRBD1 | TGTGCCAGCAGCCCAGGGACAGCTTCTAACTATGGCTACACCTTC | CASSPGTASNYGYTF
TRBJ1-4 | TRBV4-3 | - | - | TGCGCCAGCAGCCAAGTCACAGGGTCTAATGAAAAACTGTTTTTT | CASSQVTGSNEKLFF
TRBJ2-5 | TRBV28 | - | - | TGTGCCAGCAGTATAACAGGGCAGGAGACCCAGTACTTC | CASSITGQETQYF
TRBJ2-7 | TRBV10-3 | few | - | TGTGCCATCAGGGGAGATTCCCACGAGCAGTACTTC | CAIRGDSHEQYF
TRBJ2-7 | TRBV5-1 | - | TRBD1 | TGCGCCAGCAGCTTCTCCGGGACAGGGGTCTACGAGCAGTACTTC | CASSFSGTGVYEQYF
TRBJ2-7 | TRBV27 | - | - | TGTGCCAGCAGTCATGAGCCCAGGGGCGCCTACGAGCAGTACTTC | CASSHEPRGAYEQYF
TRBJ2-7 | TRBV7-9 | - | TRBD1 | TGTGCCAGCAGCGTCCGGGACAGTCCCTACGAGCAGTACTTC | CASSVRDSPYEQYF
TRBJ2-1 | TRBV11-3 | - | - | TGTGCCAGCAGCCTCGGGGGGCGGGGTGACAATGAGCAGTTCTTC | CASSLGGRGDNEQFF
TRBJ2-1 | TRBV2 | - | - | TGTGCCAGCAGGGAACTAGAATGGGTGAATGAGCAGTTCTTC | CASRELEWVNEQFF
TRBJ1-4 | TRBV5-1 | - | TRBD1 | TGCGCCAGCAGCATTTCCCGGGACAGGGGGGAAAAACTGTTTTTT | CASSISRDRGEKLFF
TRBJ2-7 | TRBV19 | - | - | TGTGCCAGTAGTATTGGAGAGGACTACGAGCAGTACTTC | CASSIGEDYEQYF
TRBJ1-3 | TRBV11-2 | - | - | TGTGCCAGCAGCACCTACCGGAGGGCACGAAACACCATATATTTT | CASSTYRRARNTIYF
TRBJ2-5 | TRBV6-5 | - | - | TGTGCCAGCAGCAAAACAGGGCTTGAAGAGACCCAGTACTTC | CASSKTGLEETQYF
TRBJ1-2 | TRBV4-1 | - | - | TGCGCCAGCCGGGGACAAGTTTCTATTAACTATGGCTACACCTTC | CASRGQVSINYGYTF
TRBJ1-4 | TRBV5-6 | - | - | TGTGCCAGCAGCTTGGGAGGGATGGGGACTAATGAAAAACTGTTTTTT | CASSLGGMGTNEKLFF
TRBJ1-2 | TRBV6-5 | - | - | TGTGCCAGCAGCCCGACACCGAACTATGGCTACACCTTC | CASSPTPNYGYTF
TRBJ2-7 | TRBV27 | - | TRBD2 | TGTGCCAGCAGGACAGCGGGGAGGATCGAGCAGTACTTC | CASRTAGRIEQYF
TRBJ1-3 | TRBV7-6 | - | - | TGTGCCAGCAGCTTAGAGAGGTGGCGGAGAAGCTCTGGAAACACCATATATTTT | CASSLERWRRSSGNTIYF
TRBJ2-1 | TRBV5-1 | - | TRBD2 | TGCGCCAGCAGCTCTACCGGACTAGCGTTGGGAAATGAGCAGTTCTTC | CASSSTGLALGNEQFF
TRBJ1-3 | TRBV5-1 | - | - | TGCGCCAGCAGCTTGGTCCCGGGGTACGGAAACACCATATATTTT | CASSLVPGYGNTIYF
TRBJ1-6 | TRBV7-2 | - | - | TGTGCCAGCAGCTTAGGAGGGGGGGATAATTCACCCCTCCACTTT | CASSLGGGDNSPLHF
TRBJ1-6 | TRBV6-5 | - | TRBD1 | TGTGCCAGCAGAACCGGGACAGATTATAATTCACCCCTCCACTTT | CASRTGTDYNSPLHF
TRBJ2-3 | TRBV3-1/TRBV3-2 | few | - | TGTGCCAGCAGCCCCGACGGGTGGGATACGCAGTATTTT | CASSPDGWDTQYF
TRBJ1-3 | TRBV28 | - | - | TGTGCCAGCAGACAACAGGGCTCGGGAAACACCATATATTTT | CASRQQGSGNTIYF
TRBJ2-7 | TRBV2 | once | TRBD2 | TGTGCCAGCTGGGCGGGGGGATCTTGGGAGCAGTACTTC | CASWAGGSWEQYF
TRBJ1-5 | TRBV19 | - | - | TGTGCCAGCCTCCCGGGGAGGGGAAGGGACAATCAGCCCCAGCATTTT | CASLPGRGRDNQPQHF
TRBJ2-3 | TRBV7-2 | - | - | TGTGCCAGCAGCTTGGGCTCTAGCACAGATACGCAGTATTTT | CASSLGSSTDTQYF
TRBJ2-5 | TRBV19 | - | TRBD2 | TGTGCCAGTACTTACAAAGGACTAGCGGAAGAGACCCAGTACTTC | CASTYKGLAEETQYF